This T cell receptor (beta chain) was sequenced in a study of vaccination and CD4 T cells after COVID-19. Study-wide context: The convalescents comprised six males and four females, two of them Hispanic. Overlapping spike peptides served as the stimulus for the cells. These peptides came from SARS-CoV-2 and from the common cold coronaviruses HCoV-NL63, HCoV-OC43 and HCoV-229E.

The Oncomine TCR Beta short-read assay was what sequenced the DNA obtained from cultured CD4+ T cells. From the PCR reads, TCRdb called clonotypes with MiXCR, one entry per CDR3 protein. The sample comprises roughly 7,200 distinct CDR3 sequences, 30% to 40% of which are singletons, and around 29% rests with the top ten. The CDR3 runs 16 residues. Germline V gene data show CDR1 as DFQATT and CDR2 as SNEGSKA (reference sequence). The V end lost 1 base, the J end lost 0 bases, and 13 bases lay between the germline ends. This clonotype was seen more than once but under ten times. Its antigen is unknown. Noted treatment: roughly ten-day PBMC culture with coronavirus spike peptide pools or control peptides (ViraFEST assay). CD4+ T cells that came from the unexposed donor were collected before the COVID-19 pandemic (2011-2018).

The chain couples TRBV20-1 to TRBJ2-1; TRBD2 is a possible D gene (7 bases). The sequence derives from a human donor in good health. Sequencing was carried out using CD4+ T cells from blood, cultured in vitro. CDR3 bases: TGCAGTGCTAGAGGCATGGGGGGGCCCTCCTACAATGAGCAGTTCTTC. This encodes CSARGMGGPSYNEQFF.